This TCR beta chain was found in a study of blood T cell repertoires in COVID-19. Per the original methods: For nucleated cells, counts were estimated from reference gene primer amplification. The repertoire was sequenced with immunoSEQ multiplex PCR; TCRdb's copy has only in-frame clones and lacks some. Clone size and V and J calls were adopted from that table, with D and trimming inferred from the DNA. Of under 200,000 clones in the sample, approximately 90% were seen once. This receptor was identified in a man aged 55-75 years with active or convalescent COVID-19. Sequencing was done on a sample of peripheral blood.

The CDR3 sequence: CASSLSPPTQGATDQPQHF. The CDR3 nucleotides read TGTGCCAGCAGCTTAAGCCCACCAACACAGGGGGCAACGGATCAGCCCCAGCATTTT. The V call is TRBV7-6, the J call TRBJ1-5; 9 positions agree with TRBD1. The V and J ends lost 2 bases and 5 bases, in that order; junction bases with no gene match: 16. CDR3 length: 19 residues. The germline V gene has CDR1 SGHVS and CDR2 FNYEAQ.